This TCR beta chain was sequenced during a study of CD8+ T cells in alopecia areata (dated by TCRdb to the late 2010s). About the full investigation: Treated patients were enrolled in an open-label pilot trial of oral tofacitinib, 5 to 10 mg twice daily, for moderate-to-severe alopecia areata. Clonality in the scalp was compared among normal scalp (n=4), patchy alopecia areata scalp (n=8), and alopecia totalis/universalis scalp (n=8). The SALT score, which quantifies the percentage of affected scalp surface area, was used to measure disease severity in treated patients. In both human patients and the C3H/HeJ mouse model, the study applied high-throughput TCRbeta sequencing to look at T cell clonal expansion in alopecia areata. Tofacitinib-treated patients had biopsies at baseline and at 4 and 24 weeks of treatment, with a later scalp biopsy in several patients. Tofacitinib was administered for 6 to 18 months, and 6 months of follow-up off drug were then conducted to assess delayed response and recurrence. RNA came from the PAXgene miRNA kit for fixed scalp, the miRNeasy kit for PBMCs, and the RNeasy kit for mouse skin. TCRbeta CDR3 regions were amplified by immunoSEQ multiplex PCR using 35 Vbeta forward and 13 Jbeta reverse primers. Scalp tissue and sorted CD4+ and CD8+ peripheral blood T cells from patchy and totalis/universalis alopecia areata patients and from healthy controls were covered by human TCRbeta sequencing.

Study-level results and caveats: Tofacitinib significantly lowered scalp clonality and the number of expanded CD8+ clones among the top 100 scalp clones. Unlike mouse skin, which is dominated by gammadelta T cells, normal human skin has resident alphabeta T cells that are also sequenced, and this complicates analysis of the scalp TCR repertoire. Lesional scalp, especially in alopecia totalis/universalis, showed higher clonality and more expanded CD8+ clones than normal scalp, suggesting antigenic drive. Compared with mice, TCR sequences shared between patients were less clear, possibly partly because of HLA diversity across the patient population. The treated cohort was small, with a single nonresponder, so links between baseline CD8+ expansion and response need larger studies. During tofacitinib treatment, many expanded lesional clones stuck around in both scalp and blood, and this persistence may partly explain why relapse happens after treatment is stopped.

Concerning this clone itself: It lacks a known antigen. Qualities for individual bases were not recorded, and no much larger clone is one base off.

The CDR3 numbers 13 residues from cysteine through phenylalanine. The retained sequence is limited to the CDR3, 39 bases, with the frame set at the first base. Per the germline V gene, SGHRS is the CDR1 and YFSETQ is the CDR2. V loses 0 bases of germline sequence and J loses 6 bases, and the interval between the two ends is 8 bases. Library construction relied on the immunoSEQ multiplex PCR assay. For TCR sequencing, RNA was extracted from every sample and reverse transcribed into cDNA to serve as template. SuperScript III was used for first-strand cDNA synthesis, primed with a 2:1 mix of oligo-dT and random hexamers. A synthetic immune receptor repertoire was used to assess amplification bias, and residual bias was removed computationally. Concerning the study's data processing: Raw reads were preprocessed to remove errors, and CDR3 was defined according to IMGT conventions as the region from the conserved cysteine to phenylalanine. Clonality was computed by normalizing Shannon entropy by log2 of the number of productive unique TCRs and subtracting the result from 1. Scalp TCRbeta sequences were cross-referenced with sorted blood CD4 and CD8 repertoires so that the CD4 or CD8 identity of scalp clones could be inferred. Sourced from immuneACCESS, this table was stored by TCRdb with only in-frame sequences that have V and J called. A share of the clones is absent; for the studies checked, an unresolved V gene accounts for under half, and the remainder has no known explanation. V and J calls and clone size follow that table, whereas D and trimming were derived from the DNA. This sample lists roughly 170,000 clones; roughly 64% were detected once. The leading ten clones occupy around 13% of the sample.

The sample's time point, from its label and the paper: about 5 months on oral tofacitinib. The intended sense of this specimen's treatment or condition label: oral pan-JAK inhibitor, 5-10 mg twice daily. Lesional scalp punch biopsies and peripheral blood were obtained from alopecia areata patients. PBMCs were isolated by density centrifugation and stained for CD3, CD4 and CD8, after which CD4+ and CD8+ T cells were sorted on a FACSAria. Sequenced here: CD8+ T cells sorted from blood, sampled at week 24, from a patient treated with tofacitinib. The rearranged chain carries TRBV5-1 and TRBJ2-3; the D gene lacks a confident call. This TCR came from a human donor with alopecia areata. The CDR3 protein sequence reads: CASSLEIGDTQYF. The nucleotides read TGCGCCAGCAGCTTGGAGATTGGTGATACGCAGTATTTT.